These 6 T cell receptor beta chains were all obtained from the same sample, sequenced in a study of CD8+ T cells in alopecia areata. Reverse transcribed after extraction, RNA yielded cDNA as the sequencing template. Here immunoSEQ multiplex PCR was the method, and the copy in TCRdb shows in-frame clones only, minus some. This sample has some 150,000 clones; roughly 66% occur once, and the top ten carry about an eighth. This specimen was CD8+ T cells sorted from blood, taken at week 0. These receptor sequences come from a human donor with alopecia areata.

The V call is TRBV4-1, the J call TRBJ1-5; maybe TRBD1 (6 bases). V was shortened by 3 bases and J by 2 bases, with 14 bases between the two germline ends. The CDR3 sequence is 16 residues long. CDR1 is MGHRA and CDR2 is YSYEKL in the germline V gene. The CDR3 loop reads CASSQGRGYGNQPQHF. The CDR3 bases are TGCGCCAGCAGCCAGGGCAGGGGATATGGCAATCAGCCCCAGCATTTT.

The rearrangement links TRBV30 to TRBJ2-7; 9 bases match TRBD2. The V segment lost 3 bases and the J segment 7 bases; nucleotides outside the gene matches: 10. The germline V gene has CDR1 GTSNPN and CDR2 SVGIG (reference sequence). This CDR3 has 14 amino acids. The chain's CDR3 is CAWSPPGLAREQYF. CDR3 sequence (DNA): TGTGCCTGGAGCCCCCCGGGACTAGCTCGGGAGCAGTACTTC.

V and J are TRBV13 and TRBJ1-2; 8 bases are a match to TRBD1. This CDR3 comprises 14 residues. J lost 6 bases, V lost 6 bases, and 9 bases had no gene match. Germline CDR1 PRHDT, CDR2 FYEKMQ (reference sequence). The CDR3 bases are TGTGCCAGCAGTCCAACAGGGGGGAGAGATGGCTACACCTTC. Translating gives CASSPTGGRDGYTF.

J is TRBJ1-1 and V is TRBV11-2, with a possible D match to TRBD1 (5 bases). From germline, CDR1 is SGHAT and CDR2 FQNNGV. This CDR3 spans 15 amino acids. Trimming shortened V by 2 bases and J by 7 bases, and 17 bases separated the two germline ends. Here the CDR3 DNA reads TGTGCCAGCAGCTTATCCTCAGGGCCATTTGGTGAAGCTTTCTTT. Protein product: CASSLSSGPFGEAFF.

The J gene is TRBJ2-7, the V gene TRBV6-1; a weak D match, TRBD2 (5 bases). The CDR3 consists of 15 residues. In germline, CDR1 is MNHNS, CDR2 SASEGT. Trimming cost V 1 base and J 3 bases, with 13 bases left between them. The CDR3 sequence is CASSEVFGLVYEQYF. The CDR3 DNA reads as TGTGCCAGCAGTGAAGTTTTTGGACTTGTCTACGAGCAGTACTTC.

CDR3: CASSESDDKHLFF. In DNA, the CDR3 is TGTGCCAGCAGTGAATCGGATGACAAGCACCTGTTTTTT. This sequence joins TRBV25-1 and TRBJ1-4; D is unresolved. The CDR3 has 13 amino acids. The V end was cut by 1 base, the J end by 14 bases, with 14 bases between. Germline V gene data show CDR1 as MGHDK and CDR2 as SYGVNS.